What follows are 11 T cell receptor beta chains derived from one specimen sequenced in a study of T-cell reconstitution after alpha-beta-depleted transplantation in children. Molecular barcoding with unique molecular identifiers was used for the TCRbeta library. TCRdb itself ran the PCR reads through MiXCR, one entry per CDR3 protein. The repertoire includes 900,000 or so distinct CDR3 sequences, less than 20% of them detected once, and around 4.5% sits in the top ten. This specimen consisted of PBMCs, mostly from graft donor cells, obtained 360 days after TCRalphabeta/CD19-depleted stem cell transplant. The receptors stem from a male patient younger than 18 who had a stem cell transplant for acute lymphoblastic leukemia, so the T cells may come from the graft donor.

This clonotype was seen a handful of times. The chain has TRBV11-2 and TRBJ2-3; D is perhaps TRBD1 (7 bases). This CDR3 has 11 residues. Trimming took 5 bases from V and 14 from J, leaving 14 bases between them. The germline V gene has CDR1 SGHAT and CDR2 FQNNGV. The CDR3 coding sequence is TGTGCCAGCAGCCTCAGGGGGGCAGGGTATTTT. Translating gives CASSLRGAGYF.

This clonotype came up a few times. V and J are TRBV7-6 and TRBJ2-5, with TRBD1 as a possible D gene (7 bases). Trimming stripped 0 bases from V and 9 bases from J, with 20 bases between. Per germline, CDR1 SGHVS and CDR2 FNYEAQ. The CDR3 is 16 residues long. The CDR3 bases are TGTGCCAGCAGCTTAGCGGGGGGAATTAACCAGGGGGCCCAGTACTTC. It specifies CASSLAGGINQGAQYF. Full variable domain (rest looked up from reference TRBV7-6 and TRBJ2-5): GAGVSQSPRYKVTKRGQDVALRCDPISGHVSLYWYRQALGQGPEFLTYFNYEAQQDKSGLPNDRFSAERPEGSISTLTIQRTEQRDSAMYRCASSLAGGINQGAQYFGPGTRLLVL.

The sample holds many counts of this clonotype. The V and J genes are TRBV12-3 or TRBV12-4 and TRBJ2-3; D is tentatively TRBD1 or TRBD2 (5 bases each). Trimming took 5 bases from V and 7 from J, leaving 10 bases between them. The CDR3 loop spans 12 amino acids. For the CDR3, the DNA is TGTGCCAGCAGTCGGGACCTCAATACGCAGTATTTT. Amino acid sequence: CASSRDLNTQYF.

This clonotype was counted at least ten times. The CDR3 is CASFSGRTGEQYF. CDR3 DNA sequence: TGTGCCAGCTTTAGCGGGAGGACCGGCGAGCAGTACTTC. The chain links TRBV9 to TRBJ2-7; 10 positions agree with TRBD2. The CDR3 length is 13 residues. The V gene end was trimmed by 7 bases and the J gene end by 6 bases; junction bases not matched to a gene: 7. Germline V CDR1 and CDR2: SGDLS, YYNGEE.

This clonotype turned up a few times. The J gene is TRBJ2-1, the V gene TRBV29-1; possible D gene TRBD1, 6 bases. The V gene's germline CDR1 is SQVTM and CDR2 ANQGSEA. This CDR3 has 16 residues. Between the trimmed V and J ends, which lost 7 bases and 0 bases, there was a span of 19 bases. CDR3 coding DNA: TGCAGCGCATGTTGGGACATCGAAAGCTCCTACAATGAGCAGTTCTTC. It translates to CSACWDIESSYNEQFF.

This chain uses TRBV7-8 with TRBJ1-1; perhaps TRBD1 as D (6 bases). V was shortened by 4 bases and J by 0 bases, with 15 bases between the two germline ends. Germline loops: CDR1 SGHVS, CDR2 FQNEAQ. The CDR3 is 16 residues long. CDR3 nucleotide sequence: TGTGCCAGCAGCTCGGTTAGGGGGTACATGAACACTGAAGCTTTCTTT. Translated: CASSSVRGYMNTEAFF.

V gene TRBV6-2 or TRBV6-3 combines with J gene TRBJ2-1, with 12 positions matching TRBD1. V was pared by 0 bases and J by 10 bases, with 7 bases of the junction left unmatched. Germline lookup yields CDR1 MNHEY and CDR2 SVGEGT. CDR3 length: 16 residues. The CDR3 region is CASSYSRDRGREEQFF. The CDR3, as DNA: TGTGCCAGCAGTTACTCACGGGACAGGGGGCGCGAGGAGCAGTTCTTC.

The V and J genes are TRBV4-1 and TRBJ2-2; either TRBD1 or TRBD2 may supply D (6 bases each). The CDR3 consists of 14 residues. Germline CDR1 MGHRA, CDR2 YSYEKL. V lost 0 bases and J lost 11, with 13 bases in between. The CDR3 DNA sequence: TGCGCCAGCAGCCAAGATCGGGGGCTAGGAGAGCTGTTTTTT. Amino acid sequence: CASSQDRGLGELFF.

The sample holds a few counts of this clonotype. Written as DNA, the CDR3 is TGTGCCAGCAGCTTAGTGTCCAGGGGGCGCGAAAATCAGCCCCAGCATTTT. Encoded protein: CASSLVSRGRENQPQHF. The J gene is TRBJ1-5, the V gene TRBV7-9, with TRBD1 matching 8 bases. The CDR3 is 17 amino acids. V gave up 1 base and J gave up 4 bases; unmatched junction bases: 9. Germline V gene sequence: CDR1 SEHNR, CDR2 FQNEAQ (reference sequence).

This clonotype was recorded many times. The CDR3 spells CASSAVPRYEQFF. CDR3 DNA sequence: TGCGCCAGCAGCGCGGTCCCCCGGTATGAGCAGTTCTTC. The rearrangement links TRBV5-1 to TRBJ2-1, with no clear D. The V end was cut by 4 bases, the J end by 8 bases, with 13 bases between. The CDR3 loop spans 13 amino acids. Germline V CDR1 and CDR2: SGHRS, YFSETQ.

The V gene is TRBV7-6, the J gene TRBJ2-1; 14 positions match TRBD2. The CDR3 totals 17 residues. V dropped 5 bases and J dropped 0; count of bases not matched to a gene: 3. Germline values: CDR1 SGHVS, CDR2 FNYEAQ. The CDR3 region has the DNA TGTGCCAGCAGCCGTGGACTAGCGGGAGGCTCCTACAATGAGCAGTTCTTC. Amino acid sequence: CASSRGLAGGSYNEQFF.